The TCR beta chain under discussion was sequenced for a study of cytomegalovirus exposure and HLA in healthy donors. As for the study in general: Within an early data release were about 90 million unique TCRs drawn from HLA-typed donors.

This CDR3 region has 15 residues. Trimming left V 3 bases short and J 0 bases short, with 12 bases between. Germline CDR1 GTSNPN, CDR2 SVGIG (reference sequence). PCR was performed using 60 Vbeta and 13 Jbeta primers. The data were produced by immunoSEQ multiplex PCR, yet TCRdb's version contains in-frame clones alone and is incomplete. This sample has about 70,000 clones, with 86% found just once. This TCR derives from a woman aged 25 to 39 in good health and CMV-seronegative. The gene calls are TRBV30 and TRBJ1-5, with no clear D. The material sequenced was PBMCs. In nucleotides, the CDR3 is TGTGCCTGGAGGGCAGGCAAACATAGCAATCAGCCCCAGCATTTT. Its protein is CAWRAGKHSNQPQHF.